This entry lists 13 T cell receptor beta chains sequenced from one sample in a study of blood T cell repertoires in COVID-19. Here immunoSEQ multiplex PCR was the method, and the copy in TCRdb shows in-frame clones only, minus some. Counted here are around 30,000 clones, 90% occurring once; the ten biggest clones make up approximately 19%. The sample was peripheral blood. Every receptor here comes from an elderly man with acute or convalescent COVID-19.

This clone appeared once. This chain uses TRBV4-1 with TRBJ1-3, with D tentatively TRBD1 (5 bases). Trimming left V 5 bases short and J 8 bases short, with 16 bases between. This CDR3 is 14 amino acids long. Germline CDR1 is MGHRA and CDR2 is YSYEKL. CDR3 DNA sequence: TGCGCCAGCAGCTCCCATCAGGGATCTGACACCATATATTTT. Residues: CASSSHQGSDTIYF.

The chain is built from TRBV4-1 and TRBJ2-2; 9 bases match TRBD2. The junction had 4 bases not matched to a gene; V was cut back by 0 bases and J by 5 bases. The CDR3 spans 16 residues. Germline CDR1 is MGHRA and CDR2 is YSYEKL. The CDR3 region has the DNA TGCGCCAGCAGCCAAGAGTGGCGGGGGGGAACCGGGGAGCTGTTTTTT. It translates to CASSQEWRGGTGELFF.

V and J are TRBV28 and TRBJ2-7; TRBD1 matches at 12 bases. With 5 bases clipped from V and 7 bases from J, the junction kept 9 bases outside the gene matches. This CDR3 contains 15 residues. Germline assignment: CDR1 MDHEN and CDR2 SYDVKM. CDR3: CASSPPGDRGQEQYF. CDR3 coding DNA: TGTGCCAGCAGTCCACCGGGGGACAGGGGGCAGGAGCAGTACTTC.

The rearrangement links TRBV5-4 to TRBJ2-3; 8 nucleotides align to TRBD1. Looked up from germline, CDR1 is SGHNT and CDR2 is YYREEE (reference sequence). CDR3 length: 13 residues. V lost 6 bases and J lost 1; bases outside the gene matches: 1. CDR3 in DNA: TGTGCCAGCACCAGGGGGCGCACAGATACGCAGTATTTT. It is translated as CASTRGRTDTQYF.

V is TRBV6-5 and J is TRBJ1-1; D is undetermined. The CDR3 is 13 amino acids. The germline V and J ends were trimmed by 6 bases and 1 base, with 9 bases remaining between them. Germline V gene sequence: CDR1 MNHEY, CDR2 SVGAGI. The CDR3 is CASSVLGNTEAFF. The CDR3 DNA sequence: TGTGCCAGCAGCGTGCTCGGGAACACTGAAGCTTTCTTT.

V and J are TRBV9 and TRBJ2-2; weak D call: TRBD2 (6 bases). CDR1 and CDR2 from the germline V gene are SGDLS and YYNGEE. V was pared by 5 bases and J by 6 bases, with 11 bases between. CDR3 length: 13 residues. DNA of the CDR3: TGTGCCAGCAGGAGGGAGGTGGCCGGGGAGCTGTTTTTT. Translating it yields CASRREVAGELFF.

The chain recombines TRBV2 with TRBJ1-5; D not certain. The V end was cut by 2 bases, the J end by 4 bases, with 12 bases between. CDR1 and CDR2 from the germline V gene are SNHLY and FYNNEI. The CDR3 is 15 residues long. The CDR3 sequence is CASSEYSIKNQPQHF. The CDR3 bases are TGTGCCAGCAGTGAATACAGCATAAAGAATCAGCCCCAGCATTTT.

The chain carries TRBV5-1 and TRBJ2-5; 13 nucleotides align to TRBD2. V lost 1 base and J lost 6; bases outside the gene matches: 3. Germline V gives CDR1 SGHRS, CDR2 YFSETQ. This CDR3 is 15 amino acids long. The CDR3 loop reads CASSLTSGGAKTQYF. The CDR3 DNA reads as TGCGCCAGCAGCTTGACTAGCGGGGGGGCGAAGACCCAGTACTTC. Full variable domain (remainder filled in from reference TRBV5-1 and TRBJ2-5): KAGVTQTPRYLIKTRGQQVTLSCSPISGHRSVSWYQQTPGQGLQFLFEYFSETQRNKGNFPGRFSGRQFSNSRSEMNVSTLELGDSALYLCASSLTSGGAKTQYFGPGTRLLVL.

This clone has a single count. The genes are TRBV21-1 and TRBJ1-3; the table calls TRBD1, which could not be checked here. TRBV21-1 is reported as a pseudogene. CDR3 size: 18 residues. The chain's CDR3 is CASSMARASTLSGNTIYF. The CDR3 nucleotides read TGTGCCAGCAGCATGGCCAGGGCCTCCACCCTATCTGGCAACACCATATATTTT.

The rearrangement uses TRBV5-6 and TRBJ1-3; weak D call: TRBD1 (6 bases). CDR3 length equals 15 residues. Germline-derived CDR1 and CDR2 are SGHDT and YYEEEE. The germline V and J ends were trimmed by 5 bases and 0 bases, with 12 bases remaining between them. The CDR3 loop is CASSKTGNSGNTIYF. DNA of the CDR3: TGTGCCAGCAGTAAGACAGGCAACTCTGGAAACACCATATATTTT. Full variable domain (rest looked up from reference TRBV5-6 and TRBJ1-3): DAGVTQSPTHLIKTRGQQVTLRCSPKSGHDTVSWYQQALGQGPQFIFQYYEEEERQRGNFPDRFSGHQFPNYSSELNVNALLLGDSALYLCASSKTGNSGNTIYFGEGSWLTVV.

The chain joins TRBV14 to TRBJ1-4; D perhaps matches TRBD1 (5 bases). V lost 4 bases to trimming and J lost 0 bases, with 12 bases between them. Germline values: CDR1 SGHDN, CDR2 FVKESK. CDR3 length: 16 residues. CDR3 in DNA: TGTGCCAGCAGCCCCAGGGACTTTGCAACTAATGAAAAACTGTTTTTT. Translation: CASSPRDFATNEKLFF.

This sequence joins TRBV10-3 and TRBJ1-5; D call uncertain. The germline V gene has CDR1 ENHRY and CDR2 SYGVKD. The CDR3 has 15 amino acids. V was pared by 5 bases and J by 0 bases, with 11 bases between. This CDR3 reads CAISSQAYSNQPQHF. CDR3 nucleotides: TGTGCCATCAGTTCTCAGGCTTATAGCAATCAGCCCCAGCATTTT.

The chain is built from TRBV28 and TRBJ2-3; 11 bases agree with TRBD2. This CDR3 region has 16 residues. Germline CDR1 MDHEN, CDR2 SYDVKM. After removal of 6 bases from V and 3 bases from J, the junction contained 8 bases not matched to a gene. CDR3 DNA sequence: TGTGCCAGCAGCACCCTAGCGGGGGGAGGGACAGATACGCAGTATTTT. It specifies CASSTLAGGGTDTQYF.